Here is one T cell receptor (beta chain) with its context. Its recognized antigen is unknown. Per-base qualities were not stored, and no clone one base away is much larger. The data belong to a study of T cell responses to AZD1222 COVID-19 vaccine (dated by TCRdb to 2020 to 2023). For the study in its entirety: Because spike-specific TCR depth and breadth did not differ between the two schedules, AZD1222 recipients who got a second dose at roughly 4 weeks were pooled with those who got a second dose at roughly 12 weeks. A total of 230 to 250 trial participants underwent TCR sequencing, of whom 200 to 220 had received two doses of AZD1222 and 26 had received two doses of the MenACWY control vaccine. Trial participants were enrolled by age into subgroups of 18-55, 56-69 and 70-plus years, and around 150, 28 and 57 TCR-sequenced participants, respectively, were included in these subgroups.

In light of the paper, this sample's time point label describes: baseline before first vaccination. Vaccinee samples were obtained from the UK trials COV001 and COV002, which included a single-blind randomized controlled phase 2/3 trial of AZD1222 (ChAdOx1 nCoV-19) in healthy adults. Trial participant PBMC samples were collected at day 0 and day 28 after the second dose for TCRbeta chain sequencing. Cut back by 5 bases and 2 bases, the V and J ends lie 15 bases apart. The germline V gene (reference sequence) yields LGHDT for CDR1 and YNNKEL for CDR2. The CDR3 goes from the cysteine to the phenylalanine over 15 residues. The CDR3 DNA has 45 bases and is translated from base 1. Broad study findings and their caveats: Only six or seven AZD1222 recipients were SARS-CoV-2 seropositive at baseline, limiting conclusions about previously exposed vaccinees. The vaccine-associated CD4 TCRs covered the entire spike protein, and the dominant responses fell in regions 160-218 and 743-854. Because no day 14 peak-response samples were available, the repertoires could be characterized only after the peak T cell response. In the small 56-69-year group, the increase in depth fell short of significance, most likely because of low power. Participants were mostly white British and included more females than males, and it was suggested by the authors that clonal diversity may have been underestimated. Nearly half of unique spike-specific TCRs reportedly recognized epitopes outside regions mutated in the B.1.351 and B.1.1.7 variants. After two AZD1222 doses, both the breadth and the depth of spike-specific TCRs were significantly higher than at day 0 and than in MenACWY recipients.

The CDR3 regions of human TCRbeta chains were subjected to immunosequencing. As for the original processing: Repertoire TCRs were checked for matches against a reference library of SARS-CoV-2-specific TCRs that had been generated using the MIRA antigen-specificity platform. Breadth was defined as the fraction of unique TCRs that were SARS-CoV-2-associated. Depth was defined as the fraction of total T cells that were SARS-CoV-2-associated. Using the MIRA data, every spike-specific TCR was mapped to the spike region that the TCR reacted to and assigned to either a CD4 or a CD8 class. Log10-transformed breadth and depth values were compared by one-way ANOVA with Sidak's multiple comparisons tests. TCRdb's version of the immuneACCESS table is confined to in-frame rearrangements and falls short of the full clone set. An unresolved V gene accounts for under half of the shortfall where checked; the remainder is of unknown origin. V, J and clone size reflect that table, while D and trimming were determined from the DNA. Counted in this sample were 150,000 to 200,000 clones; around 92% of them appeared once. The leading ten clones occupy approximately 2.3% of the sample.

This TCR derives from an adult in good health. The material sequenced was peripheral blood, taken on day 0 of AZD1222 vaccination. Here the chain combines TRBV3-1 (or the pseudogene TRBV3-2) and TRBJ1-1; too little of a D gene remains to name it. The DNA sequence follows: TGTGCCAGCAGCGCCTTTTATCGGCGCAACACTGAAGCTTTCTTT. It codes for CASSAFYRRNTEAFF.